This T cell receptor (beta chain) was recovered during a study of blood T cell repertoires in COVID-19 (dated by TCRdb to about 2020). General notes on the study: Samples from collaborators originated in the United States, Italy and Spain and spanned both the acute and convalescent phases of COVID-19. The dataset comprised deeply sampled blood TCRbeta repertoires from subjects exposed to, actively infected with, or recovered from COVID-19. Nearly every sample came with metadata listing a de-identified subject ID, COVID-19 status, age in years and sex. A freely available public database, intended as a resource for researchers studying the immune response to SARS-CoV-2, is where the repertoires were released. Samples were obtained from the ongoing ImmuneRACE study (first 160 participants) and from approximately 1,200 subjects provided by 6 global collaborators. The prospective study material was composed of cDNA or gDNA derived from T cells, B-cell-depleted T cells, or PBMCs. Where HLA class I and class II types were available, the types were taken from metadata supplied by the sample provider, not from assay-based typing.

The CDR3 holds 15 amino acids from the cysteine to the phenylalanine. The CDR3 DNA has 45 bases and is translated from base 1. V is pruned by 0 bases and J by 10 bases, leaving 6 bases of the junction without a gene match. Via the germline V gene, CDR1 is MGHRA and CDR2 YSYEKL. Collaborating institutions collected whole blood in K2EDTA tubes following their own protocols. For TCRbeta analysis, collaborators shipped samples in one of three forms: frozen whole blood, isolated PBMCs, or DNA extracted from either of those sample types. Results the study describes overall, beyond this receptor: The amount of clinical and demographic metadata varied by source and participant and was provided uncurated.

TCRbeta CDR3 regions were amplified from genomic DNA using the immunoSEQ Assay, a bias-controlled multiplex PCR. For the original study's pipeline: The number of nucleated cells in each sample was estimated from the amplification of reference gene primers within the assay. To quantify the absolute abundance of each unique TCRbeta CDR3 rearrangement, sequence reads were collapsed and filtered. For each sample, productive Simpson clonality was calculated by taking the square root of Simpson's diversity index across productive rearrangements. Not all clones reach the TCRdb copy of this immuneACCESS table, which keeps in-frame sequences only. Checked studies attribute under half of the gap to unresolved V genes and leave the rest unexplained. V and J calls and clone size are given by that table; D and trimming were obtained from the DNA. The sample data list over 45,000 clones, and 80% of these were observed just once. The top ten clones comprise roughly 7% of the sample.

With respect to this clone: Its antigen has not been determined. The input lacks base qualities; no much larger clone sits a single base away.

Sequenced sample: peripheral blood. The rearrangement combines TRBV4-1 with TRBJ1-4; 9 bases in between match TRBD1. This clonotype was obtained from a man aged 55 to 70 with acute or convalescent COVID-19. The CDR3 protein sequence reads: CASSQDWTGAAKLFF. The nucleotide sequence reads TGCGCCAGCAGCCAAGATTGGACAGGGGCGGCAAAACTGTTTTTT.